Only a few counts were recorded for the clone carrying this T cell receptor beta chain. The antigen is unknown. Investigators reverse transcribed all isolated RNA, so they sequenced expressed TCRB transcripts. Measured with immunoSEQ multiplex PCR; TCRdb has only the in-frame clones, and not every one. Here the sample spans about 400,000 clones, around 13% being singletons. This record belongs to a study of beta chain features in type 1 diabetes. For the study at large: In age, gender and cell yields, patients were similar to healthy donors. Study observations and caveats: Junctions at VDJ sites from type 1 diabetes patients had fewer insertions and more deletions. For patients, the naive, central memory and Treg TCRB repertoires appeared more alike than for healthy donors. The study found moderately but significantly shorter TCRB CDR3s in all four CD4+ subsets of Type 1 diabetes patients.

The CDR3 is 13 amino acids. Trimming shortened V by 11 bases and J by 0 bases, and 11 bases separated the two germline ends. Germline CDR1 reads MNHEY; CDR2 reads SVGAGI. What was sequenced was naive CD4+ T cells from blood. This chain links TRBV6-5 with TRBJ2-1; no firm D call. The receptor comes from a woman aged 18-29 years with type 1 diabetes. The CDR3 loop is CACRRSSYNEQFF. DNA of the CDR3: TGTGCCTGCCGACGGAGCTCCTACAATGAGCAGTTCTTC.